The next 9 T cell receptor beta chains were all read from a single sample in a study of shared clonotypes between healthy human individuals. Sequenced by immunoSEQ multiplex PCR; TCRdb stores in-frame clones only, minus some. The data contain about 680,000 clones, 72% of them singletons. Material: memory CD4+ T cells sorted from blood. Sample subset: CD45RA-negative fraction. These receptors came from a woman under 40 in good health.

V usage is TRBV5-4 and J usage is TRBJ1-4, with D uncertain. The ends were cut back, 1 base at V and 6 bases at J, with 7 bases in the middle. The CDR3 covers 13 residues. Germline assignment: CDR1 SGHNT and CDR2 YYREEE (reference sequence). The CDR3 sequence is CASSLMRDEKLFF. The CDR3 coding sequence is TGTGCCAGCAGCTTGATGAGGGATGAAAAACTGTTTTTT.

The chain is built from TRBV7-2 and TRBJ2-7, with TRBD2 matching 12 bases. Germline lookup yields CDR1 SGHTA and CDR2 FQGNSA. The CDR3 consists of 15 residues. J lost 7 bases, V lost 5 bases, and 9 bases had no gene match. The CDR3 loop is CASSPRTSGTGEQYF. The CDR3 nucleotides read TGTGCCAGCAGCCCAAGGACTAGCGGGACAGGGGAGCAGTACTTC.

This rearrangement joins TRBV10-3 to TRBJ1-1; 7 bases agree with TRBD1. In germline, CDR1 is ENHRY, CDR2 SYGVKD. J was trimmed by 1 base and V by 4 bases; bases with no gene match: 3. The CDR3 covers 14 residues. DNA for the CDR3: TGTGCCATCAGTGTGAGGGGGCGGAACACTGAAGCTTTCTTT. As protein: CAISVRGRNTEAFF.

This chain joins TRBV20-1 and TRBJ2-3; D remains ambiguous. Trimming took 3 bases from V and 9 from J, leaving 10 bases between them. This CDR3 is built from 11 residues. Germline assignment: CDR1 DFQATT and CDR2 SNEGSKA (reference sequence). The CDR3 region has the DNA TGCAGTGCTAGTTTAACGGAAACGCAGTATTTT. Translating gives CSASLTETQYF.

The V gene is TRBV28, the J gene TRBJ2-3; TRBD2 agrees at 7 bases. The CDR3 is 15 amino acids. Trimming cost V 5 bases and J 3 bases; bases outside gene matches: 8. Germline values: CDR1 MDHEN, CDR2 SYDVKM. The CDR3 DNA reads as TGTGCCAGCAGTATGGAGCGGGAAATGACAGATACGCAGTATTTT. Protein: CASSMEREMTDTQYF.

V and J are TRBV19 and TRBJ2-7; D unclear. Germline-derived CDR1 and CDR2 are LNHDA and SQIVND (reference sequence). V was cut by 4 bases and J by 4 bases, with 11 bases left in between. The CDR3 contains 13 residues. CDR3 sequence: CASSKASSYEQYF. In nucleotides, the CDR3 is TGTGCCAGTAGTAAGGCCAGCTCTTACGAGCAGTACTTC.

The rearrangement uses TRBV5-6 and TRBJ1-1; D is unclear. CDR1 SGHDT and CDR2 YYEEEE come from the germline V gene. Trimming cost V 0 bases and J 4 bases, with 13 bases left between them. The CDR3 has 15 residues. CDR3 nucleotide sequence: TGTGCCAGCAGCTTGGCCGCCTCCCACGGCACTGAAGCTTTCTTT. Its translation: CASSLAASHGTEAFF.

This chain joins TRBV11-2 and TRBJ2-7; D gene unclear. Germline assignment: CDR1 SGHAT and CDR2 FQNNGV. The V end lost 1 base, the J end lost 1 base, and 11 bases lay between the germline ends. The CDR3 runs to 15 residues. The CDR3 loop reads CASSLGVIGSYEQYF. The CDR3, as DNA: TGTGCCAGCAGCTTAGGGGTTATAGGATCCTACGAGCAGTACTTC.

In this sample, this clone turned up a few times. The V call is TRBV7-2, the J call TRBJ2-5; 8 nucleotides line up with TRBD2. Trimming at V came to 9 bases and at J to 5 bases, leaving 8 bases not matched to a gene. Germline V gives CDR1 SGHTA, CDR2 FQGNSA. This CDR3 is built from 13 residues. CDR3 sequence (DNA): TGTGCCAGTACGAGCGGGAGTGTGGAGACCCAGTACTTC. It yields the protein CASTSGSVETQYF.